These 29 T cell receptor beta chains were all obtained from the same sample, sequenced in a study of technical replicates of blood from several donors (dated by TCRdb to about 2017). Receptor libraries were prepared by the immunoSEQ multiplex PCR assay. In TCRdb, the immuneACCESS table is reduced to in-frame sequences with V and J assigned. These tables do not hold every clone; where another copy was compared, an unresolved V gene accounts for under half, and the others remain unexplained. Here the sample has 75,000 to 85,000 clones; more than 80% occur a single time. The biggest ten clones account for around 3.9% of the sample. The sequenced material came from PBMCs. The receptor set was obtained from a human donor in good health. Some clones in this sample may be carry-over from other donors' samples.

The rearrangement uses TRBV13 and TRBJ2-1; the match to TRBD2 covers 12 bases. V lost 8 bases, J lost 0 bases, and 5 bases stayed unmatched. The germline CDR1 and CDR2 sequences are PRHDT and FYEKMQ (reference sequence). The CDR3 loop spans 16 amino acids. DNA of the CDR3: TGTGCCAGCTGTCTAGCGGGAGGGCGCTCCTACAATGAGCAGTTCTTC. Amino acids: CASCLAGGRSYNEQFF.

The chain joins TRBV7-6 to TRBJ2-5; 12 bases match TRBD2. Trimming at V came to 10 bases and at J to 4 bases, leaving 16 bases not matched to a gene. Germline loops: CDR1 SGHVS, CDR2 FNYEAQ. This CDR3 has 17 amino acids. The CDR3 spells CATNGLAGGLSRETQYF. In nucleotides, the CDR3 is TGTGCCACCAACGGGCTAGCGGGGGGGCTTTCCAGAGAGACCCAGTACTTC.

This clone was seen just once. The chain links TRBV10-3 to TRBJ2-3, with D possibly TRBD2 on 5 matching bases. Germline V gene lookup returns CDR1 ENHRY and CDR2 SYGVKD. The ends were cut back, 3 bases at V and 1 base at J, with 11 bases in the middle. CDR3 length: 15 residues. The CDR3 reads CAISESGLGTDTQYF. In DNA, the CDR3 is TGTGCCATCAGTGAAAGCGGACTGGGCACAGATACGCAGTATTTT.

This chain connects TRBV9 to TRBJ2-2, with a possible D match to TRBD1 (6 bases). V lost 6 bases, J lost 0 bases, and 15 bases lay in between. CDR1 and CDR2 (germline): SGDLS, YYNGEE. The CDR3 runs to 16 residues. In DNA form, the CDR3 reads TGTGCCAGCACACCAAGGACAGTAGCGAACACCGGGGAGCTGTTTTTT. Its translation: CASTPRTVANTGELFF.

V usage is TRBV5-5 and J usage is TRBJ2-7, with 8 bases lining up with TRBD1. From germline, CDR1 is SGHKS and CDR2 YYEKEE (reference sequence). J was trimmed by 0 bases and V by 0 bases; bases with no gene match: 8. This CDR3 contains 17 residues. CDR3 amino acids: CASSLGTSGTGSYEQYF. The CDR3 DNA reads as TGTGCCAGCAGCTTGGGTACCTCCGGGACAGGCTCCTACGAGCAGTACTTC.

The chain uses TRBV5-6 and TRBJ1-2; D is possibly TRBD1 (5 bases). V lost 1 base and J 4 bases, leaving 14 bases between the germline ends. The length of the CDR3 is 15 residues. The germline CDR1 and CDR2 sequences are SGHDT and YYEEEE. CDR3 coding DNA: TGTGCCAGCAGCTTGAGGGGTAACAGTCTCTATGGCTACACCTTC. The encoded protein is CASSLRGNSLYGYTF.

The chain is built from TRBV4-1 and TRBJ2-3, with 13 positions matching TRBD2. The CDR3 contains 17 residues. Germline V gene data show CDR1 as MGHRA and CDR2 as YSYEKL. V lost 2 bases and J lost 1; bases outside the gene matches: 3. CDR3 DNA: TGCGCCAGCAGCCAACAAGGACTAGCGGGAGGCACAGATACGCAGTATTTT. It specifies CASSQQGLAGGTDTQYF.

In DNA, the CDR3 is TGTGCCAGCAGCCAAGGAGTTGGGGCCAACGTCCTGACTTTC. The encoded protein is CASSQGVGANVLTF. The chain is built from TRBV14 and TRBJ2-6, with unresolved D. CDR1 and CDR2 from the germline V gene are SGHDN and FVKESK. The CDR3 is made up of 14 amino acids. V lost 1 base, J lost 3 bases, and 4 bases lay in between.

Here the CDR3 DNA reads TGTGCCAGCAGTCCGGGGACAGGTGGAGTCTATGGCTACACCTTC. The encoded protein is CASSPGTGGVYGYTF. The chain employs TRBV6-1 and TRBJ1-2, with TRBD1 identical over 8 bases. Germline V CDR1 and CDR2: MNHNS, SASEGT. Trimming removed 5 bases from V and 4 bases from J; junction bases left unmatched: 9. This CDR3 contains 15 residues.

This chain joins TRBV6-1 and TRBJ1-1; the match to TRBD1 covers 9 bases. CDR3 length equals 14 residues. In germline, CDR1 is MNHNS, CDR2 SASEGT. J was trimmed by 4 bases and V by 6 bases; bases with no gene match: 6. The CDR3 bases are TGTGCCAGCAGGGAAACAGGGGGCGTCACTGAAGCTTTCTTT. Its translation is CASRETGGVTEAFF.

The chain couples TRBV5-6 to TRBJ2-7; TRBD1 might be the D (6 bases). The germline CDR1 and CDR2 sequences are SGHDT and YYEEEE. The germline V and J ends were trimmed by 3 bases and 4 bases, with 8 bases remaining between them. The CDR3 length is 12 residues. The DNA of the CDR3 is TGTGCCAGCAGCTCACAGGGATACGAGCAGTACTTC. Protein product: CASSSQGYEQYF.

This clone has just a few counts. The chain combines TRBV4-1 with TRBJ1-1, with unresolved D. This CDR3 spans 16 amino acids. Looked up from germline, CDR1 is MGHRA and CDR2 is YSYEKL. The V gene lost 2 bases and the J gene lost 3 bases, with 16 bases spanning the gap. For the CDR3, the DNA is TGCGCCAGCAGCCAATCTCCCTCTTCGCGGGACACTGAAGCTTTCTTT. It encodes CASSQSPSSRDTEAFF.

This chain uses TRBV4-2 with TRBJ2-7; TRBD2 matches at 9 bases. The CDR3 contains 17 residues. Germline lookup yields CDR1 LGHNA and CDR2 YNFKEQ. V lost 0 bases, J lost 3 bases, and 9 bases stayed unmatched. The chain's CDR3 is CASSQDASGTVLYEQYF. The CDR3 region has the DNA TGTGCCAGCAGCCAAGATGCTAGCGGGACTGTCCTCTACGAGCAGTACTTC.

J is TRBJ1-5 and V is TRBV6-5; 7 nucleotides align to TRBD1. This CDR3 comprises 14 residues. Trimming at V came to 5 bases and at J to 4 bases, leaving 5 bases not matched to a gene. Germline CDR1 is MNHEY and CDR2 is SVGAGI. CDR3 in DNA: TGTGCCAGCAGTCCCCGACAGGGAAATCAGCCCCAGCATTTT. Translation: CASSPRQGNQPQHF.

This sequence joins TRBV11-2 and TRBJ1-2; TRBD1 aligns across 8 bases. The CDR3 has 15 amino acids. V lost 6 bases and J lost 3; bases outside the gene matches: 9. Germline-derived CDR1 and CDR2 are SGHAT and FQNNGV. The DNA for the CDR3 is TGTGCCAGCAGGGACGGCAGGGGGCGTTACTATGGCTACACCTTC. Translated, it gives CASRDGRGRYYGYTF.

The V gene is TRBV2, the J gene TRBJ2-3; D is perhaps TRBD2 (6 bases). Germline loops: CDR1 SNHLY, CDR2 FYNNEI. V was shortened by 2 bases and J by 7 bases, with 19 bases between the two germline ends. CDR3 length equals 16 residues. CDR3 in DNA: TGTGCCAGCAGTGAACGGGAGAGGCAGGGTGGGAATACGCAGTATTTT. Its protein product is CASSERERQGGNTQYF.

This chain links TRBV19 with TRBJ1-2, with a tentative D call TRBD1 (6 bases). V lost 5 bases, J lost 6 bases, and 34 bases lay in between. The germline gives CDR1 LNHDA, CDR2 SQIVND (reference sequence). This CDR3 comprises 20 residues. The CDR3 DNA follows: TGTGCCAGTAGTCAGCTAATAGGTCCCCCCGGGCAGGGGCCGCAGCATGGCTACACCTTC. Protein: CASSQLIGPPGQGPQHGYTF.

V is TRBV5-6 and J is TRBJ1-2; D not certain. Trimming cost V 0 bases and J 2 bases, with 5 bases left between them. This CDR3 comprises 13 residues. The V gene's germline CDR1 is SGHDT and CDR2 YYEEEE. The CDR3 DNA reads TGTGCCAGCAGCTTGGTACACAACTATGGCTACACCTTC. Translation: CASSLVHNYGYTF.

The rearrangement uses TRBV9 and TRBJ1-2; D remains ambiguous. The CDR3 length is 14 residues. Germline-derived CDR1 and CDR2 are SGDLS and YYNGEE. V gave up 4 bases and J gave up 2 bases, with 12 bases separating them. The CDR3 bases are TGTGCCAGCAGCCCAAGACATCCGAACTATGGCTACACCTTC. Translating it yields CASSPRHPNYGYTF.

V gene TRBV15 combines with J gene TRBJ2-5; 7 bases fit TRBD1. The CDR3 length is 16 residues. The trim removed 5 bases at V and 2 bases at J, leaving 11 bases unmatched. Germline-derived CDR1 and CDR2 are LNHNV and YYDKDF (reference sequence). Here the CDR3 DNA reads TGTGCCACCAGCTCGACCCGACAGGGAACACAAGAGACCCAGTACTTC. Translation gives CATSSTRQGTQETQYF.

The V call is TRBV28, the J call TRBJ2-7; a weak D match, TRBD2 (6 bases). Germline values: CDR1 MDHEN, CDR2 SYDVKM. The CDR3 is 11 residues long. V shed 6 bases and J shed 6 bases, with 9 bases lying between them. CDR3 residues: CASRGGIEQYF. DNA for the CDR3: TGTGCCAGCAGGGGGGGAATCGAGCAGTACTTC.

The CDR3 region has the DNA TGTGCCAGCAGCAAAAGGCAGGGGGCGAACTCCTATAATTCACCCCTCCACTTT. Translation: CASSKRQGANSYNSPLHF. This rearrangement joins TRBV21-1 to TRBJ1-6; the tabulated D call, TRBD1, remains unverified against the DNA. TRBV21-1 is a recognized pseudogene. CDR3 length equals 18 residues.

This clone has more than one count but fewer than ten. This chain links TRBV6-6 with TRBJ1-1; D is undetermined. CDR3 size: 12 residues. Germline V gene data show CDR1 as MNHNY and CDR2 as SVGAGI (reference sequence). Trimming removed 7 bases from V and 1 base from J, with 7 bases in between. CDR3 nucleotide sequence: TGTGCCAGCAAAGAGGGGAACACTGAAGCTTTCTTT. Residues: CASKEGNTEAFF.

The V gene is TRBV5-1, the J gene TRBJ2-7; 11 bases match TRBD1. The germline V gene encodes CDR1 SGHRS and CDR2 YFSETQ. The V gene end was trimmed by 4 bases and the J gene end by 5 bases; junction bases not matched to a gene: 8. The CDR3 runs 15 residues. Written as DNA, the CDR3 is TGCGCCAGCAGCCGATACCGGGACAGGGGGGACGAGCAGTACTTC. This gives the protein CASSRYRDRGDEQYF.

The CDR3 loop is CAIQPRETDTQYF. CDR3 sequence (DNA): TGTGCCATACAACCCCGGGAGACAGATACGCAGTATTTT. This chain uses TRBV6-1 with TRBJ2-3; possible D gene TRBD2, 6 bases. In germline, CDR1 is MNHNS, CDR2 SASEGT. Trimming removed 10 bases from V and 3 bases from J, with 14 bases in between. The CDR3 is 13 amino acids.

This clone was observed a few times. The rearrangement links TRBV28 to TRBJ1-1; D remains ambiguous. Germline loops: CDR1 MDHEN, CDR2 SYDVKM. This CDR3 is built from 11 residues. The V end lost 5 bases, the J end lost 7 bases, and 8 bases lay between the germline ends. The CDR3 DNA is TGTGCCAGCAGTAATGCGGTTGAAGCTTTCTTT. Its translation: CASSNAVEAFF.

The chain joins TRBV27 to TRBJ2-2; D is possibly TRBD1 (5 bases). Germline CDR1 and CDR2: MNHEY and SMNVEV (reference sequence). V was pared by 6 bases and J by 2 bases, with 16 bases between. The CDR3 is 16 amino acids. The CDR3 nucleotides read TGTGCCAGCAGGATGAGACAGACCAGTAACACCGGGGAGCTGTTTTTT. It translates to CASRMRQTSNTGELFF.

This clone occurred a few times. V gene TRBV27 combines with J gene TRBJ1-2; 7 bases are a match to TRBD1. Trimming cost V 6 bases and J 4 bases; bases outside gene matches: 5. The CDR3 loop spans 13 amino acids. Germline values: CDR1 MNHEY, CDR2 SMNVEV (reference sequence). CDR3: CASRLTGSYGYTF. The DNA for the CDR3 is TGTGCCAGCAGGTTGACAGGGAGCTATGGCTACACCTTC.

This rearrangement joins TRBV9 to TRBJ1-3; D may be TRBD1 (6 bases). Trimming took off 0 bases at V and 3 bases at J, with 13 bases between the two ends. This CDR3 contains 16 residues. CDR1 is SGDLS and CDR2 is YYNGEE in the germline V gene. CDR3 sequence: CASSVEPTGHGNTIYF. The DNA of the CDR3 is TGTGCCAGCAGCGTAGAACCCACAGGGCATGGAAACACCATATATTTT.